The 2 T cell receptor beta chains reported below all come from one sample, sequenced in a study of shared clonotypes between healthy human individuals. Selected positively for CCR7 and CD45RO-negative, naive CD8 cells excluded terminally differentiated effector memory CD45RA+ cells. Here immunoSEQ multiplex PCR was the method, and the copy in TCRdb shows in-frame clones only, minus some. Among around 2.1 million clones listed, more than 85% were seen once. Sequenced: naive CD8+ T cells from PBMCs. The receptor set was obtained from a man between 18 and 29 years old in good health. Some clones in this sample may be carry-over from other donors' samples.

The chain is built from TRBV7-9 and TRBJ2-3; 11 bases match TRBD1. The J segment lost 4 bases and the V segment lost 5 bases, leaving 8 bases of the junction unmatched. The CDR3 spans 16 residues. Germline assignment: CDR1 SEHNR and CDR2 FQNEAQ (reference sequence). The CDR3 DNA reads as TGTGCCAGCAGCCCGTGGACAGGGGGCGGGTCAGATACGCAGTATTTT. This codes for CASSPWTGGGSDTQYF.

This chain connects TRBV11-2 to TRBJ1-1, with D perhaps matching TRBD1 (5 bases). The V gene's germline CDR1 is SGHAT and CDR2 FQNNGV. The CDR3 runs 15 residues. V was cut by 4 bases and J by 1 base, with 13 bases left in between. The CDR3: CASSSGQGRNTEAFF. DNA of the CDR3: TGTGCCAGCAGCTCAGGGCAAGGGAGGAACACTGAAGCTTTCTTT.